Here is one TCR beta chain with its context. Repertoires were generated with immunoSEQ multiplex PCR, while TCRdb's copy carries only in-frame clones and drops some. The sample records some 700,000 clones, about nine tenths being singletons. This entry is derived from a study of blood T cell repertoires in COVID-19. Whole-study context: The cDNA or gDNA used as material had been derived from T cells, B-cell-depleted T cells, or PBMCs.

Sequenced sample: peripheral blood. This sequence was found in a woman aged 18-35 years with acute or convalescent COVID-19.

CDR3 residues: CASSGTGLAYGYTF. As DNA, the CDR3 is TGTGCCAGCAGCGGGACAGGTTTGGCCTATGGCTACACCTTC. The chain uses TRBV7-2 and TRBJ1-2, with 8 bases identical to TRBD1. The germline V gene encodes CDR1 SGHTA and CDR2 FQGNSA. With 5 bases clipped from V and 4 bases from J, the junction kept 6 bases outside the gene matches. This CDR3 contains 14 residues.